One sample yielded the 11 T cell receptor beta chains listed below, sequenced in a study of identical twins. TCRdb fed the 5' RACE reads into MiXCR, producing one record per CDR3 protein. The sample contains 500,000 to 650,000 distinct CDR3 sequences, approximately 20% of which appear only once. These data are also associated with another study on yellow fever vaccine responses in identical twins.

Sequenced: CD4+ T cells sorted from blood. These receptors all come from a woman younger than 35 in good health.

This clonotype was seen more than once but under ten times. The chain links TRBV20-1 to TRBJ2-7; D ambiguous. CDR3 size: 11 residues. Trimming took 5 bases from V and 1 from J, leaving 6 bases between them. Germline assignment: CDR1 DFQATT and CDR2 SNEGSKA (reference sequence). CDR3 sequence: CSAYNSYEQYF. In DNA form, the CDR3 reads TGCAGTGCTTATAATTCCTACGAGCAGTACTTC.

The gene calls are TRBV3-1 and TRBJ2-1, with D possibly being TRBD1 (5 bases). The V gene lost 2 bases and the J gene lost 5 bases, with 7 bases spanning the gap. The CDR3 loop spans 13 amino acids. CDR1 is LGHDT, CDR2 YNNKEL, per germline (reference sequence). The CDR3 DNA sequence: TGTGCCAGCAGCCAAATACAGGACAATGAGCAGTTCTTC. The encoded protein is CASSQIQDNEQFF.

V usage is TRBV11-2 and J usage is TRBJ2-2, with TRBD1 matching 9 bases. The CDR3 runs to 14 residues. Germline V lookup: CDR1 SGHAT, CDR2 FQNNGV. The trim removed 6 bases at V and 3 bases at J, leaving 2 bases unmatched. CDR3: CASRRQGDTGELFF. In DNA, the CDR3 is TGTGCCAGCAGAAGACAGGGGGACACCGGGGAGCTGTTTTTT.

This clonotype turned up a few times. The chain couples TRBV3-1 to TRBJ2-7; D gene unclear. CDR1 and CDR2 (germline): LGHDT, YNNKEL (reference sequence). Trimming stripped 5 bases from V and 5 bases from J, with 16 bases between. The CDR3 runs 14 residues. The CDR3 DNA follows: TGTGCCAGCAGCTTAACCGGGTCGTCGGACGAGCAGTACTTC. Its protein product is CASSLTGSSDEQYF.

In its sample, this clonotype was seen a few times. The CDR3 sequence: CASKDPNTGELFF. Here the CDR3 DNA reads TGCGCCAGCAAGGACCCGAACACCGGGGAGCTGTTTTTT. The chain combines TRBV5-1 with TRBJ2-2; D is undetermined. Germline loops: CDR1 SGHRS, CDR2 YFSETQ. This CDR3 region has 13 residues. V was pared by 6 bases and J by 0 bases, with 6 bases between.

The V and J genes are TRBV3-1 and TRBJ1-2, with D possibly being TRBD1 (5 bases). This CDR3 comprises 13 residues. Per the germline V gene, CDR1 is LGHDT and CDR2 is YNNKEL (reference sequence). V was shortened by 3 bases and J by 7 bases, with 12 bases between the two germline ends. In DNA, the CDR3 is TGTGCCAGCAGCCAGGGCAGGGAGGTTGGCTACACCTTC. Encoded protein: CASSQGREVGYTF.

The chain combines TRBV3-1 with TRBJ1-2; perhaps TRBD1 as D (6 bases). Germline CDR1 is LGHDT and CDR2 is YNNKEL (reference sequence). V was cut by 4 bases and J by 3 bases, with 15 bases left in between. This CDR3 region has 15 residues. The CDR3 loop is CASSLRTDRDYGYTF. CDR3 bases: TGTGCCAGCAGCCTTCGGACAGATCGGGACTATGGCTACACCTTC.

This clonotype occurred many times. This chain joins TRBV5-1 and TRBJ2-7; D remains unclear. Germline V gene lookup returns CDR1 SGHRS and CDR2 YFSETQ. The CDR3 is 12 residues long. V lost 0 bases to trimming and J lost 2 bases, with 3 bases between them. The CDR3 sequence: CASSLDAYEQYF. The CDR3, as DNA: TGCGCCAGCAGCTTGGATGCCTACGAGCAGTACTTC. Using reference TRBV5-1 and TRBJ2-7 for the parts outside the CDR3, the full variable domain is KAGVTQTPRYLIKTRGQQVTLSCSPISGHRSVSWYQQTPGQGLQFLFEYFSETQRNKGNFPGRFSGRQFSNSRSEMNVSTLELGDSALYLCASSLDAYEQYFGPGTRLTVT.

The rearrangement links TRBV19 to TRBJ2-2, with D unresolved. Trimming cost V 3 bases and J 1 base, with 3 bases left between them. Germline assignment: CDR1 LNHDA and CDR2 SQIVND (reference sequence). This CDR3 spans 13 amino acids. This chain's CDR3 is CASSMRNTGELFF. The CDR3 DNA reads TGTGCCAGTAGTATGAGGAACACCGGGGAGCTGTTTTTT.

J is TRBJ1-2 and V is TRBV11-2, with 9 positions matching TRBD1. The V gene's germline CDR1 is SGHAT and CDR2 FQNNGV. Trimming cost V 7 bases and J 4 bases; bases outside gene matches: 7. The CDR3 sequence is 14 residues long. Here the CDR3 reads CASTQGQGSYGYTF. The CDR3 DNA sequence: TGTGCCAGCACCCAAGGACAGGGGAGCTATGGCTACACCTTC.

The chain couples TRBV12-3 or TRBV12-4 to TRBJ2-3; maybe TRBD1 (6 bases). V lost 6 bases, J lost 2 bases, and 12 bases lay in between. The CDR3 sequence is 14 residues long. The CDR3 loop reads CASSYRDYTDTQYF. CDR3 DNA: TGTGCCAGCAGCTACAGGGATTACACAGATACGCAGTATTTT.